These 24 T cell receptor beta chains were sequenced from one sample in a study of siplizumab effects on memory and regulatory T cells. TCRdb's table, derived via immunoSEQ multiplex PCR, lists solely in-frame clones and lacks some. Altogether over 90,000 clones are present, 92% being singletons, with the ten largest covering 0.9% to 1.3%. The sequencing sample was made of CD4+ T cells sorted from blood. All receptors come from a human donor in good health.

The V and J genes are TRBV19 and TRBJ2-2, with TRBD1 matching 7 bases. The germline CDR1 and CDR2 sequences are LNHDA and SQIVND (reference sequence). With V trimmed by 4 bases and J by 1 base, 9 bases remained unmatched. The CDR3 extends over 17 amino acids. Here the CDR3 DNA reads TGTGCCAGTAGTAGATTGACAGGGCGCGGGAACACCGGGGAGCTGTTTTTT. Its protein is CASSRLTGRGNTGELFF.

Only a few counts were recorded for this clone. The rearrangement uses TRBV5-1 and TRBJ2-5; D is ambiguous. The germline V gene has CDR1 SGHRS and CDR2 YFSETQ. The CDR3 contains 14 residues. V was cut by 1 base and J by 1 base, with 8 bases left in between. CDR3 sequence reads: CASSLTSPQETQYF. The CDR3 bases are TGCGCCAGCAGCTTGACTTCACCCCAAGAGACCCAGTACTTC.

This chain's CDR3 is CASLVDSSYNEQFF. DNA for the CDR3: TGTGCCAGCTTGGTCGACAGCTCTTACAATGAGCAGTTCTTC. The chain carries TRBV28 and TRBJ2-1; TRBD1 is a possible D gene (5 bases). V dropped 8 bases and J dropped 4 bases, with 15 bases sitting between them. The CDR3 is 14 amino acids. Germline CDR1 reads MDHEN; CDR2 reads SYDVKM.

This clone was detected only a few times. V and J are TRBV18 and TRBJ1-5; the D is unclear. Germline loops: CDR1 KGHSH, CDR2 LQKENI. This CDR3 is 14 amino acids long. V was trimmed by 1 base and J by 0 bases, leaving 4 bases between them. For the CDR3, the DNA is TGTGCCAGCTCACCACAGGGTAGCAATCAGCCCCAGCATTTT. Amino acids: CASSPQGSNQPQHF.

The gene calls are TRBV6-5 and TRBJ1-2; no clear D gene. The CDR3 has 15 amino acids. Per the germline V gene, CDR1 is MNHEY and CDR2 is SVGAGI. V lost 0 bases and J lost 4, with 12 bases in between. CDR3 amino acids: CASSYSPRQIYGYTF. CDR3 DNA: TGTGCCAGCAGTTACTCACCGCGGCAGATCTATGGCTACACCTTC.

The V and J genes are TRBV29-1 and TRBJ2-1; D uncertain. The V gene lost 4 bases and the J gene lost 6 bases, with 10 bases spanning the gap. The CDR3 has 12 amino acids. Germline CDR1 SQVTM, CDR2 ANQGSEA. In DNA form, the CDR3 reads TGCAGCGTTGGCCGGGCCGCCAATGAGCAGTTCTTC. Translated, it gives CSVGRAANEQFF.

The V and J genes are TRBV28 and TRBJ2-5, with D perhaps TRBD1 (5 bases). Germline CDR1 MDHEN, CDR2 SYDVKM. This CDR3 has 15 amino acids. Trimming took 6 bases from V and 5 from J, leaving 19 bases between them. The CDR3 coding sequence is TGTGCCAGCAGCCCCCATGCGACAGTCAGGGAGACCCAGTACTTC. This encodes CASSPHATVRETQYF. Based on the CDR3 plus reference TRBV28 and TRBJ2-5, the full variable domain is DVKVTQSSRYLVKRTGEKVFLECVQDMDHENMFWYRQDPGLGLRLIYFSYDVKMKEKGDIPEGYSVSREKKERFSLILESASTNQTSMYLCASSPHATVRETQYFGPGTRLLVL.

This sequence joins TRBV6-5 and TRBJ2-1; D gene ambiguous. The germline V gene encodes CDR1 MNHEY and CDR2 SVGAGI. Trimming left V 2 bases short and J 6 bases short, with 14 bases between. The CDR3 has 15 amino acids. DNA for the CDR3: TGTGCCAGCAGTTACGGGGATTTGGTGGGCAATGAGCAGTTCTTC. The encoded protein is CASSYGDLVGNEQFF.

The V gene is TRBV27, the J gene TRBJ2-4, with TRBD2 matching over 9 bases. V gave up 3 bases and J gave up 6 bases; unmatched junction bases: 6. Germline V lookup: CDR1 MNHEY, CDR2 SMNVEV (reference sequence). The length of the CDR3 is 15 residues. The CDR3 loop reads CASSFGTSLGNIQYF. The CDR3 nucleotides are TGTGCCAGCAGTTTCGGGACTAGCCTTGGAAACATTCAGTACTTC.

J is TRBJ2-1 and V is TRBV11-3; D unresolved. Germline CDR1 SGHNT, CDR2 YENEEA. The CDR3 extends over 15 amino acids. Trimming removed 5 bases from V and 8 bases from J, with 19 bases in between. The CDR3 sequence: CASSPGRNKGYEQFF. In DNA, the CDR3 is TGTGCCAGCAGCCCCGGCCGAAACAAAGGGTATGAGCAGTTCTTC.

The chain's CDR3 is CASRVTGEYTGELFF. CDR3 bases: TGTGCCAGCAGGGTGACAGGGGAGTACACCGGGGAGCTGTTTTTT. This chain connects TRBV6-5 to TRBJ2-2, with 8 bases that match TRBD1. Trimming cost V 6 bases and J 3 bases; bases outside gene matches: 6. Germline values: CDR1 MNHEY, CDR2 SVGAGI. This CDR3 comprises 15 residues.

Turning to this clone: The same CDR3 also results from other DNA sequences found in this sample. CDR3 DNA: TGTGCCAGCAGCTTAGACCGTTCCTCCTACAATGAGCAGTTCTTC. It encodes CASSLDRSSYNEQFF. The chain recombines TRBV7-9 with TRBJ2-1; no clear D gene. This CDR3 contains 15 residues. CDR1 is SEHNR, CDR2 FQNEAQ, per germline (reference sequence). Deletions cut 1 base from V and 0 bases from J, with 7 bases between.

The genes are TRBV5-1 and TRBJ2-7, with TRBD1 as a possible D gene (7 bases). CDR3 size: 13 residues. Trimming took off 3 bases at V and 6 bases at J, with 13 bases between the two ends. CDR1 and CDR2 (germline): SGHRS, YFSETQ. CDR3: CASSSRQGGEQYF. CDR3 DNA sequence: TGCGCCAGCAGCTCTAGACAGGGAGGCGAGCAGTACTTC.

The chain employs TRBV5-6 and TRBJ1-5, with a tentative D call TRBD1 (6 bases). CDR3 length equals 17 residues. V gave up 1 base and J gave up 0 bases, with 14 bases separating them. Per germline, CDR1 SGHDT and CDR2 YYEEEE. CDR3 sequence reads: CASSLRGGKYSNQPQHF. CDR3 in DNA: TGTGCCAGCAGCTTGCGAGGGGGAAAATATAGCAATCAGCCCCAGCATTTT. Full variable domain (rest looked up from reference TRBV5-6 and TRBJ1-5): DAGVTQSPTHLIKTRGQQVTLRCSPKSGHDTVSWYQQALGQGPQFIFQYYEEEERQRGNFPDRFSGHQFPNYSSELNVNALLLGDSALYLCASSLRGGKYSNQPQHFGDGTRLSIL.

V usage is TRBV27 and J usage is TRBJ2-7; 8 bases are shared with TRBD1. CDR1 is MNHEY and CDR2 is SMNVEV in the germline V gene (reference sequence). J was trimmed by 0 bases and V by 6 bases; bases with no gene match: 7. The CDR3 spans 15 residues. The CDR3 region is CASSQDRASSYEQYF. CDR3 DNA sequence: TGTGCCAGCAGCCAGGACAGGGCCAGCTCCTACGAGCAGTACTTC.

The chain is built from TRBV5-1 and TRBJ2-3; D is undetermined. Germline V lookup: CDR1 SGHRS, CDR2 YFSETQ. V lost 0 bases and J lost 2, with 10 bases in between. This CDR3 has 15 residues. CDR3 coding DNA: TGCGCCAGCAGCTTGGGGCTAGACACCACAGATACGCAGTATTTT. It is translated as CASSLGLDTTDTQYF.

This chain connects TRBV29-1 to TRBJ2-5, with 10 bases matching TRBD2. The CDR3 sequence is 15 residues long. V was pared by 4 bases and J by 5 bases, with 10 bases of the junction left unmatched. CDR1 is SQVTM and CDR2 is ANQGSEA in the germline V gene. The CDR3 loop is CSVGTSGIRGETQYF. The CDR3, as DNA: TGCAGCGTTGGGACTAGCGGAATCCGTGGGGAGACCCAGTACTTC.

The chain combines TRBV28 with TRBJ1-5; possible D gene TRBD1, 6 bases. CDR1 is MDHEN and CDR2 is SYDVKM in the germline V gene. The ends were cut back, 3 bases at V and 0 bases at J, with 12 bases in the middle. The CDR3 loop spans 16 amino acids. CDR3 sequence: CASSFTGKSSNQPQHF. The DNA of the CDR3 is TGTGCCAGCAGTTTCACAGGGAAGAGTAGCAATCAGCCCCAGCATTTT.

The chain has TRBV27 and TRBJ1-1; 7 bases line up with TRBD1. In germline, CDR1 is MNHEY, CDR2 SMNVEV (reference sequence). The CDR3 sequence is 16 residues long. V was pared by 3 bases and J by 2 bases, with 9 bases of the junction left unmatched. CDR3 residues: CASSLKQGLINTEAFF. In DNA, the CDR3 is TGTGCCAGCAGTTTGAAACAGGGGCTAATCAACACTGAAGCTTTCTTT.

V gene TRBV9 combines with J gene TRBJ2-6; no reliable D call. Germline lookup yields CDR1 SGDLS and CDR2 YYNGEE. Trimming took off 3 bases at V and 5 bases at J, with 12 bases between the two ends. CDR3 length: 15 amino acids. CDR3 sequence reads: CASSGNGTRANVLTF. CDR3 nucleotide sequence: TGTGCCAGCAGCGGTAACGGTACAAGGGCCAACGTCCTGACTTTC.

J is TRBJ2-7 and V is TRBV7-2; D not certain. V was trimmed by 5 bases and J by 5 bases, leaving 13 bases between them. CDR1 is SGHTA, CDR2 FQGNSA, per germline. The CDR3 consists of 13 residues. The chain's CDR3 is CASSPKPLNEQYF. CDR3 bases: TGTGCCAGCAGCCCCAAGCCGTTAAACGAGCAGTACTTC.

The chain has TRBV14 and TRBJ2-2, with D perhaps TRBD2 (6 bases). V was clipped by 0 bases and J by 9 bases, with 17 bases between them. This CDR3 is 16 amino acids long. Germline assignment: CDR1 SGHDN and CDR2 FVKESK. The CDR3 DNA reads as TGTGCCAGCAGCCAAGATTTTTCCGGGGGTCAACGGGAGCTGTTTTTT. It encodes CASSQDFSGGQRELFF.

The chain has TRBV4-1 and TRBJ1-2; perhaps TRBD1 as D (6 bases). This CDR3 is 19 amino acids long. V lost 0 bases and J 2 bases, leaving 22 bases between the germline ends. Germline-derived CDR1 and CDR2 are MGHRA and YSYEKL. CDR3 in amino acids: CASSQDGVPNRAWNYGYTF. CDR3 nucleotide sequence: TGCGCCAGCAGCCAAGATGGTGTTCCGAACAGGGCGTGGAACTATGGCTACACCTTC.

V gene TRBV28 combines with J gene TRBJ1-2; D uncertain. V shed 3 bases and J shed 5 bases, with 10 bases lying between them. The CDR3 totals 13 residues. From germline, CDR1 is MDHEN and CDR2 SYDVKM. CDR3 amino acids: CASSFQAAYGYTF. DNA of the CDR3: TGTGCCAGCAGTTTCCAGGCCGCTTATGGCTACACCTTC.